This TCR beta chain emerged from a study of T cells in Graves' hyperthyroidism and ophthalmopathy. Looking at the study overall: Peripheral blood samples were taken at initial diagnosis, prior to any treatment. Study-wide results and limits: Ophthalmopathy got predicted by the model a median approximately six months before its onset.

Amplification of TCR beta CDR3 regions used RNA as the template. Primed by the HTBI set, a first-round RT-PCR was run on the TCR CDR3. TCRdb re-called the multiplex PCR reads through MiXCR, storing one row per CDR3 protein. The profile shows hundreds of thousands of distinct CDR3 sequences, approximately 15% of them singletons. This clonotype was found a few times. Its antigen is undetermined. Diagnosing involved the use of clinical symptoms, serum thyroxine and TRAb, thyroid ultrasound and orbital computed tomography. PBMCs were collected from an approximately 9 ml volume of fresh peripheral blood. Material for sequencing was blood. This TCR was recovered from a woman between 45 and 65 years old with Graves' ophthalmopathy.

This CDR3 is CASSRQVGSPLHF. As DNA, the CDR3 is TGTGCCAGTAGTAGACAAGTGGGCTCACCCCTCCACTTT. The chain joins TRBV19 to TRBJ1-6; D gene unclear. The length of the CDR3 is 13 residues. Germline V gene data show CDR1 as LNHDA and CDR2 as SQIVND (reference sequence). V lost 4 bases to trimming and J lost 10 bases, with 11 bases between them. The entire variable domain, with the rest obtained from reference TRBV19 and TRBJ1-6, is as follows: DGGITQSPKYLFRKEGQNVTLSCEQNLNHDAMYWYRQDPGQGLRLIYYSQIVNDFQKGDIAEGYSVSREKKESFPLTVTSAQKNPTAFYLCASSRQVGSPLHFGNGTRLTVT.